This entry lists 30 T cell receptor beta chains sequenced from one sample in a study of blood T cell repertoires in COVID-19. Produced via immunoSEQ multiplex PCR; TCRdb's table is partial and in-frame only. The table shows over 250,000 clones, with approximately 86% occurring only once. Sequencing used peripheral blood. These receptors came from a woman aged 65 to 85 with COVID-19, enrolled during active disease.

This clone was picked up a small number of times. CDR3 loop: CATSPKPGQGRSETQYF. CDR3 bases: TGTGCCACCAGTCCTAAACCCGGACAGGGAAGATCCGAGACCCAGTACTTC. This sequence joins TRBV24-1 and TRBJ2-5; 8 bases align to TRBD1. J gave up 5 bases and V 6 bases, and 16 bases lay outside the gene matches. Germline CDR1 is KGHDR and CDR2 is SFDVKD. This CDR3 is 17 amino acids long.

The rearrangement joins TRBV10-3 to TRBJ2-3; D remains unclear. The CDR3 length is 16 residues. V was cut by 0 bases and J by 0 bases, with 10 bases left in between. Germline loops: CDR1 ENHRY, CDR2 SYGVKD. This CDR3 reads CAISESSDSSTDTQYF. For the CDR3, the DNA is TGTGCCATCAGTGAGTCCTCAGATTCTAGCACAGATACGCAGTATTTT.

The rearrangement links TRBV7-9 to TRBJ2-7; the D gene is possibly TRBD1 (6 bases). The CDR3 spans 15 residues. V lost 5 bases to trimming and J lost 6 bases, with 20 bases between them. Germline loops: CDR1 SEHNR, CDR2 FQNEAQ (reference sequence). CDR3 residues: CASSPRDNPDPEQYF. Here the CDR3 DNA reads TGTGCCAGCAGCCCCAGGGACAACCCCGACCCCGAGCAGTACTTC.

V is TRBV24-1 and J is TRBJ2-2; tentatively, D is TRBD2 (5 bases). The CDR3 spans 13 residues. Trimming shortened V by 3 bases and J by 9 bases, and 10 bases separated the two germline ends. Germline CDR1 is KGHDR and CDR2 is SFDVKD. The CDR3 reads CATSDPTSRELFF. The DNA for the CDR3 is TGTGCCACCAGTGATCCCACTAGTCGGGAGCTGTTTTTT.

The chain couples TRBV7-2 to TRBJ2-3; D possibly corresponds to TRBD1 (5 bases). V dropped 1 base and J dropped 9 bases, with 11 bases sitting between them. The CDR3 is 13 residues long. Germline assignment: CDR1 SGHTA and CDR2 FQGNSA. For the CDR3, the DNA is TGTGCCAGCAGCTTAGATGACAGACCCACGCAGTATTTT. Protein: CASSLDDRPTQYF.

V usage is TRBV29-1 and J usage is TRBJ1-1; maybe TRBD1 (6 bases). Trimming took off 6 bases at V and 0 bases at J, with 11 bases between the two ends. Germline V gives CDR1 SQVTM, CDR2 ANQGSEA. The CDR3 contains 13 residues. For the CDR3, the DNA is TGCAGCGTGGTACAGGGCATGAACACTGAAGCTTTCTTT. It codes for CSVVQGMNTEAFF.

The CDR3 protein is CASSSGTEILYF. The CDR3 bases are TGTGCCAGCAGCTCTGGGACAGAAATATTATATTTT. The chain carries TRBV7-9 and TRBJ1-3; 7 bases line up with TRBD1. The germline gives CDR1 SEHNR, CDR2 FQNEAQ (reference sequence). Trimming removed 4 bases from V and 14 bases from J; junction bases left unmatched: 8. The CDR3 sequence is 12 residues long.

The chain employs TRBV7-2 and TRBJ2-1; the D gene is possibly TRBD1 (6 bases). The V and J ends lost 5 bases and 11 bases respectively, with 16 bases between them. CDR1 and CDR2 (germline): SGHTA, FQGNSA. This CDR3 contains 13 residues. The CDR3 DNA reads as TGTGCCAGCAGCCTAACCGGGACACCCAAGCAGTTCTTC. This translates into CASSLTGTPKQFF.

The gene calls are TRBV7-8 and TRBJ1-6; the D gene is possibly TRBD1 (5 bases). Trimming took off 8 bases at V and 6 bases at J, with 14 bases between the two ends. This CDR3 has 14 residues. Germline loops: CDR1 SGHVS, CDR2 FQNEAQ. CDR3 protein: CASCPDILNSPLHF. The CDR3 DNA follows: TGTGCCAGCTGTCCGGACATCCTTAATTCACCCCTCCACTTT.

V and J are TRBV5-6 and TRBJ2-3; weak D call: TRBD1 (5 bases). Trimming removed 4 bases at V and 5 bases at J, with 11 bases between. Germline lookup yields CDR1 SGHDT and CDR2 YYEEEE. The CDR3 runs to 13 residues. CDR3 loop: CASSGIGQDTQYF. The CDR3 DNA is TGTGCCAGCAGCGGGATAGGACAAGATACGCAGTATTTT.

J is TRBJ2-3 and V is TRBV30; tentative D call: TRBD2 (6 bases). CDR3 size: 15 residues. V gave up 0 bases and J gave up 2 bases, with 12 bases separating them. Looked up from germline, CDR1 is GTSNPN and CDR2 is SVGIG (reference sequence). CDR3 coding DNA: TGTGCCTGGAGTGTAGTTGCGGACTACACAGATACGCAGTATTTT. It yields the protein CAWSVVADYTDTQYF. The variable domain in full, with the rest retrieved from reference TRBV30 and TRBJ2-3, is SQTIHQWPATLVQPVGSPLSLECTVEGTSNPNLYWYRQAAGRGLQLLFYSVGIGQISSEVPQNLSASRPQDRQFILSSKKLLLSDSGFYLCAWSVVADYTDTQYFGPGTRLTVL.

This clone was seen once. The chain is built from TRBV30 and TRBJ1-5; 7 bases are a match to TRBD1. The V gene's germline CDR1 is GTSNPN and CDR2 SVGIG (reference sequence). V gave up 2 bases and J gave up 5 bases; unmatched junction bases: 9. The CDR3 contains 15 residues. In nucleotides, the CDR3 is TGTGCCTGGAGTACAGGACAGGTCGGGCATCAGCCCCAGCATTTT. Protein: CAWSTGQVGHQPQHF.

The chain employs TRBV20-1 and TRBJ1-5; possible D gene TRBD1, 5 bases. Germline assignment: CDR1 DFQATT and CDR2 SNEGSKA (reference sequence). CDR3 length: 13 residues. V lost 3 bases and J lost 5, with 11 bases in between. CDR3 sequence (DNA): TGCAGTGCTAGTAGTGTAGGGGATCAGCCCCAGCATTTT. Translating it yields CSASSVGDQPQHF.

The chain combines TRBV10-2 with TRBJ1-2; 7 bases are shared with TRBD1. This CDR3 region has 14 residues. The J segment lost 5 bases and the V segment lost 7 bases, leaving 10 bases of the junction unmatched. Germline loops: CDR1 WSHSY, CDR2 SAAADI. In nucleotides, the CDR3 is TGCGCCAGCACTGGGGACAGCTTAAGTTATGGCTACACCTTC. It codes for CASTGDSLSYGYTF.

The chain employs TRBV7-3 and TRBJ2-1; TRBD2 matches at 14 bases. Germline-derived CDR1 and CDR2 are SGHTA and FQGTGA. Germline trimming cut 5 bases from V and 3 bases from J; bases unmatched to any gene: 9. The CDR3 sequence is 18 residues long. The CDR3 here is CASSPGRLAGGHYNEQFF. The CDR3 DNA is TGTGCCAGCAGCCCAGGGCGACTAGCGGGGGGGCACTACAATGAGCAGTTCTTC.

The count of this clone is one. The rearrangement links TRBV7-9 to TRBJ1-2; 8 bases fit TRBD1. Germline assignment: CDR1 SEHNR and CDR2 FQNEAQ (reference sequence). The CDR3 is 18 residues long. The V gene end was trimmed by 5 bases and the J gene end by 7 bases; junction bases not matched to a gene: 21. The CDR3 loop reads CASSPTIIQMQGARGYTF. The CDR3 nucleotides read TGTGCCAGCAGCCCGACGATCATCCAAATGCAGGGGGCGCGTGGCTACACCTTC. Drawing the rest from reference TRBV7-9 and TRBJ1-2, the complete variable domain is DTGVSQNPRHKITKRGQNVTFRCDPISEHNRLYWYRQTLGQGPEFLTYFQNEAQLEKSRLLSDRFSAERPKGSFSTLEIQRTEQGDSAMYLCASSPTIIQMQGARGYTFGSGTRLTVV.

The chain's CDR3 is CAWSVSGGAEDTQYF. CDR3 nucleotides: TGTGCCTGGAGTGTCTCGGGGGGAGCCGAGGATACGCAGTATTTT. The V and J genes are TRBV30 and TRBJ2-3; TRBD2 aligns across 7 bases. Germline V gene data show CDR1 as GTSNPN and CDR2 as SVGIG (reference sequence). V dropped 0 bases and J dropped 6; count of bases not matched to a gene: 9. CDR3 length equals 15 residues.

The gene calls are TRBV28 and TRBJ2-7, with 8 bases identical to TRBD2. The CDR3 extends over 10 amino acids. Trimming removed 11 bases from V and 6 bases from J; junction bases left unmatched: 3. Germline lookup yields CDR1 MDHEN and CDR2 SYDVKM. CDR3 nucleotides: TGTGCCTCGGGGGGGGCCGAGCAGTACTTC. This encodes CASGGAEQYF.

The CDR3 region is CASSSGTGDGYTF. DNA for the CDR3: TGTGCCAGCAGCTCCGGGACAGGGGATGGCTACACCTTC. The chain links TRBV11-2 to TRBJ1-2; TRBD1 matches at 10 bases. Germline assignment: CDR1 SGHAT and CDR2 FQNNGV. J was trimmed by 6 bases and V by 4 bases; bases with no gene match: 2. The CDR3 length is 13 residues.

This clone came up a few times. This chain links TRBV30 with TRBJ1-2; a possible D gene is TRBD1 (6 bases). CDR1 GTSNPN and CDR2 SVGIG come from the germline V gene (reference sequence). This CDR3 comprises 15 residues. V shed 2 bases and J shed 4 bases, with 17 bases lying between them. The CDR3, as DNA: TGTGCCTGGAGTTTGACCGCCGGGGGGGCCTATGGCTACACCTTC. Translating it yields CAWSLTAGGAYGYTF.

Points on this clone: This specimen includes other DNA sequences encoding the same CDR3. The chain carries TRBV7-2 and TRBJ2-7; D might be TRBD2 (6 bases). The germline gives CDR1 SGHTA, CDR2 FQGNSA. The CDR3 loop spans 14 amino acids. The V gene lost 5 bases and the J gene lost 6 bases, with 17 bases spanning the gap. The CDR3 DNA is TGTGCCAGCAGCCTGGGCGGGACGGGTCGCGAGCAGTACTTC. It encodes CASSLGGTGREQYF.

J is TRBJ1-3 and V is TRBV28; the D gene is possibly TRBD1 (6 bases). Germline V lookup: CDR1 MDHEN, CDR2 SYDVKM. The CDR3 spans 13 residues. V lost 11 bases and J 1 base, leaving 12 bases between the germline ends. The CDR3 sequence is CAVKGGSGNTIYF. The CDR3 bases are TGTGCCGTCAAAGGGGGTTCTGGAAACACCATATATTTT.

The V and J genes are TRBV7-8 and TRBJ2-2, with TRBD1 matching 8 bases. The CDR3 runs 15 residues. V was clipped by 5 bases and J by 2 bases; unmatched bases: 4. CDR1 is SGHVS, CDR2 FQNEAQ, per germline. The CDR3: CASSPGQGNTGELFF. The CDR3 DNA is TGTGCCAGCAGCCCTGGACAGGGTAACACCGGGGAGCTGTTTTTT.

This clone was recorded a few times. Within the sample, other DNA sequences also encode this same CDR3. The chain's CDR3 is CASSVGAGTYEQYF. The CDR3 region has the DNA TGTGCCAGCAGCGTAGGGGCGGGTACCTACGAGCAGTACTTC. This chain links TRBV9 with TRBJ2-7, with D possibly matching TRBD2 (5 bases). The CDR3 spans 14 residues. Germline V gene sequence: CDR1 SGDLS, CDR2 YYNGEE. V lost 0 bases, J lost 2 bases, and 9 bases lay in between. The variable domain in full, completed from reference TRBV9 and TRBJ2-7, reads DSGVTQTPKHLITATGQRVTLRCSPRSGDLSVYWYQQSLDQGLQFLIQYYNGEERAKGNILERFSAQQFPDLHSELNLSSLELGDSALYFCASSVGAGTYEQYFGPGTRLTVT.

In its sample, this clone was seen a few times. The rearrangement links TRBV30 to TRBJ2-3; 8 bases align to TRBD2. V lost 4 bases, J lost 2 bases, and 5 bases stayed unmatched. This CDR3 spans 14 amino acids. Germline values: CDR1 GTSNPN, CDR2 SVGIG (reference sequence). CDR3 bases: TGTGCCTGGAATAGCGGGACCTTCACAGATACGCAGTATTTT. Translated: CAWNSGTFTDTQYF. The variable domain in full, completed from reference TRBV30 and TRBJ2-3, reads SQTIHQWPATLVQPVGSPLSLECTVEGTSNPNLYWYRQAAGRGLQLLFYSVGIGQISSEVPQNLSASRPQDRQFILSSKKLLLSDSGFYLCAWNSGTFTDTQYFGPGTRLTVL.

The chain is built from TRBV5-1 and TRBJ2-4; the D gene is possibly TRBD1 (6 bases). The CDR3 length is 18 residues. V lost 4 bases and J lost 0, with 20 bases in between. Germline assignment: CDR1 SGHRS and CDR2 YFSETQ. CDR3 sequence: CASSAQPGADRAKNIQYF. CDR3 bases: TGCGCCAGCAGCGCCCAACCAGGGGCCGATCGAGCCAAAAACATTCAGTACTTC.

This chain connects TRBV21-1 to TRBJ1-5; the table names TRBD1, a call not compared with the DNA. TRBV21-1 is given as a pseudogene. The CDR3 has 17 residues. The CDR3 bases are TGTGCCAGCAGCAAAAAAGGACAGTTCAAACAGAATCAGCCCCAGCATTTT. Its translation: CASSKKGQFKQNQPQHF.

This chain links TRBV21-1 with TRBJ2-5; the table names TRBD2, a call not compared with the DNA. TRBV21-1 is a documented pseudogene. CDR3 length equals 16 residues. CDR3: CASSKARSGSGETQYF. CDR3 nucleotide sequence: TGTGCCAGCAGCAAAGCGCGTTCAGGAAGCGGTGAGACCCAGTACTTC.

CDR3 loop: CASSLTGTTEAFF. Written as DNA, the CDR3 is TGCGCCAGCAGCTTGACAGGGACCACTGAAGCTTTCTTT. The V call is TRBV5-1, the J call TRBJ1-1; weak D call: TRBD1 (6 bases). The CDR3 is 13 amino acids. Germline CDR1 SGHRS, CDR2 YFSETQ. V gave up 1 base and J gave up 4 bases, with 8 bases separating them.

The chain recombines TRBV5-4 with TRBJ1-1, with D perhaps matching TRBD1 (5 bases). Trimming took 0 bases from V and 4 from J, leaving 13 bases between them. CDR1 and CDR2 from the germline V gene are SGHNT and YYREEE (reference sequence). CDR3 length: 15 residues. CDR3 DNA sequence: TGTGCCAGCAGCTTGGGGACGGGGGAGGGCACTGAAGCTTTCTTT. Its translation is CASSLGTGEGTEAFF.